Listed below are T cell receptor beta chains from one sample, sequenced in a study of CD8+CD57+ T cells in acquired aplastic anemia. TCRdb used MiXCR to reprocess the reads, holding one entry per CDR3 protein. The sample lists 120,000 or so distinct CDR3 sequences; 48% were seen once. The sequencing sample was made of sorted CD4+, CD8+, or CD8+CD57+ T cells (not recorded which) from PBMCs. The receptors derive from a human donor in good health, serving as a control. The CDR3 runs from the conserved cysteine through the conserved F or W. Fields, in order: J gene, V gene, D gene, clone size, CDR3 protein, CDR3 DNA. D genes are given only for firm matches. Clone size is not always given. Where it is, it says once, few, many or a class for expanded clones.

TRBJ2-7	TRBV9	-	-	CASSVVGGNEQYF	TGTGCCAGCAGCGTAGTTGGAGGCAACGAGCAGTACTTC
TRBJ2-7	TRBV2	TRBD1	-	CASRPGTGRDSEQYF	TGTGCCAGCAGGCCTGGGACAGGGAGAGATTCCGAGCAGTACTTC
TRBJ2-5	TRBV12-3/TRBV12-4	-	-	CASETASQETQYF	TGTGCCTCTGAGACCGCCTCGCAAGAGACCCAGTACTTC
TRBJ1-1	TRBV2	TRBD1	many	CASLWRTGFSLNTEAFF	TGTGCCAGCCTCTGGCGGACAGGGTTTAGTTTGAACACTGAAGCTTTCTTT
TRBJ1-6	TRBV19	-	-	CASLDSPFGPLHF	TGTGCCAGTCTTGACAGTCCCTTTGGGCCCCTCCACTTT
TRBJ1-2	TRBV30	-	many	CAWSVSRGYTF	TGTGCCTGGAGTGTGTCCAGGGGCTACACCTTC
TRBJ2-3	TRBV6-1	TRBD1	many	CASSLRDRGTDTQYF	TGTGCCAGCAGCCTCCGGGACAGGGGTACAGATACGCAGTATTTT
TRBJ1-6	TRBV18	-	many	CASSPQGKDSPLHF	TGTGCCAGCTCACCACAGGGGAAGGATTCACCCCTCCACTTT
TRBJ2-1	TRBV10-3	TRBD2	once	CAISAEAGGGVNEQFF	TGTGCCATCAGTGCGGAAGCGGGCGGGGGGGTCAATGAGCAGTTCTTC
TRBJ2-1	TRBV5-4	-	-	CASSLSREGYNGQFF	TGTGCCAGCAGCTTGAGCAGAGAAGGGTACAATGGGCAGTTCTTC
TRBJ2-5	TRBV10-1	-	-	CASSESNSKETQYF	TGCGCCAGCAGTGAGTCGAACAGCAAGGAGACCCAGTACTTC
TRBJ2-1	TRBV2	TRBD2	-	CASSAFGTSGGARGNEQFF	TGTGCCAGCAGTGCTTTCGGGACTAGCGGGGGGGCCCGTGGCAATGAGCAGTTCTTC
TRBJ2-5	TRBV9	-	-	CASSVAGESETQYF	TGTGCCAGCAGCGTAGCGGGGGAATCGGAGACCCAGTACTTC
TRBJ1-6	TRBV6-2/TRBV6-3	-	many	CASSYEAGKASPLHF	TGTGCCAGCAGTTACGAGGCAGGGAAGGCTTCACCCCTCCACTTT
TRBJ1-2	TRBV19	-	-	CASTQNTGRGYTF	TGTGCCAGTACCCAAAATACAGGGAGGGGCTACACCTTC
TRBJ2-3	TRBV20-1	TRBD2	-	CSGSDWTSGGFTDTQYF	TGCAGTGGATCAGATTGGACTAGCGGGGGGTTCACAGATACGCAGTATTTT
TRBJ2-7	TRBV19	-	many	CASREGSGLYEQYF	TGTGCCAGCCGCGAGGGGTCAGGGCTATACGAGCAGTACTTC
TRBJ1-1	TRBV18	-	few	CASSQSGQASTEAFF	TGTGCCAGCTCACAATCCGGACAAGCCAGCACTGAAGCTTTCTTT
TRBJ1-6	TRBV20-1	-	many	CSASRANSPLHF	TGCAGTGCTAGTAGAGCTAATTCACCCCTCCACTTT
TRBJ2-1	TRBV15	TRBD2	-	CATSWGLAGGINEQFF	TGTGCCACCAGCTGGGGACTAGCGGGGGGCATTAATGAGCAGTTCTTC
TRBJ2-7	TRBV10-3	-	-	CAIKPPDGYEQYF	TGTGCCATCAAACCTCCGGACGGCTACGAGCAGTACTTC
TRBJ1-1	TRBV6-5	TRBD1	many	CASSYSRGQGPEAFF	TGTGCCAGCAGTTACTCGAGGGGACAGGGGCCTGAAGCTTTCTTT
TRBJ1-1	TRBV6-5	-	many	CASSSRGSNTEAFF	TGTGCCAGCAGTTCGCGGGGATCCAACACTGAAGCTTTCTTT
TRBJ2-3	TRBV5-6	TRBD1	-	CASSPAGTGHTDTQYF	TGTGCCAGCAGCCCGGCCGGGACAGGGCACACAGATACGCAGTATTTT
TRBJ2-3	TRBV29-1	-	few	CSVSSLAVKGTDTQYF	TGCAGCGTATCGTCTTTAGCTGTAAAGGGCACAGATACGCAGTATTTT
TRBJ2-1	TRBV24-1	TRBD2	-	CATSDRASGGVSNEQFF	TGTGCCACCAGTGACCGAGCTAGCGGGGGGGTTAGCAATGAGCAGTTCTTC
TRBJ1-3	TRBV6-1	-	many	CASSRFGTWSGNTIYF	TGTGCCAGCAGTCGTTTCGGGACATGGTCTGGAAACACCATATATTTT
TRBJ2-1	TRBV27	-	-	CASSLSIRGADEQFF	TGTGCCAGCAGTTTATCCATCAGGGGGGCGGATGAGCAGTTCTTC
TRBJ2-3	TRBV20-1	-	-	CSARPPREQYF	TGCAGTGCTAGACCCCCACGGGAGCAGTATTTT
TRBJ2-6	TRBV5-6	-	many	CASSGWQAGANVLTF	TGTGCCAGCAGCGGGTGGCAGGCTGGGGCCAACGTCCTGACTTTC
TRBJ1-3	TRBV11-2	-	few	CASRYKVGTPGNTIYF	TGTGCCAGCCGCTATAAGGTCGGGACACCTGGAAACACCATATATTTT
TRBJ2-7	TRBV7-9	-	-	CASSYARQISEQYF	TGTGCCAGCAGTTACGCTCGACAGATCTCCGAGCAGTACTTC
TRBJ2-6	TRBV19	-	-	CASTSAASEGAFSGANVLTF	TGTGCCAGTACCTCGGCGGCCTCTGAAGGGGCCTTCTCTGGGGCCAACGTCCTGACTTTC
TRBJ1-1	TRBV7-2	-	-	CASSLPGATEAFF	TGTGCCAGCAGCCTACCGGGGGCCACTGAAGCTTTCTTT
TRBJ1-2	TRBV7-2	-	medium-sized	CASSDGGYGYTF	TGTGCCAGCAGCGATGGGGGGTATGGCTACACCTTC
TRBJ2-5	TRBV7-8	-	medium-sized	CASSRQGETQYF	TGTGCCAGCAGCCGTCAGGGGGAGACCCAGTACTTC
TRBJ1-1	TRBV19	-	-	CASSIGQEGAFF	TGTGCCAGTAGTATTGGACAAGAAGGAGCTTTCTTT
TRBJ2-7	TRBV5-5	-	few	CASSHRDPSIYEQYF	TGTGCCAGCAGCCACCGGGACCCGTCCATTTACGAGCAGTACTTC
TRBJ2-3	TRBV15	-	-	CATSRPEVDTQYF	TGTGCCACCAGCCGCCCCGAGGTAGATACGCAGTATTTT
TRBJ2-7	TRBV7-1	TRBD2	-	CASSSTSGGIYEQYF	TGTGCCAGCAGCTCGACTAGCGGGGGGATCTACGAGCAGTACTTC
TRBJ2-1	TRBV9	-	-	CASSSKGSHNEQFF	TGTGCCAGCAGCTCCAAAGGGAGCCACAATGAGCAGTTCTTC
TRBJ2-1	TRBV12-3/TRBV12-4	-	-	CASSTIRGEQFF	TGTGCCAGCAGCACCATTAGGGGCGAACAGTTCTTC
TRBJ2-3	TRBV24-1	TRBD1	-	CATSDYTGTGTDTQYF	TGTGCCACCAGTGATTACACCGGGACAGGTACCGATACGCAGTATTTT
TRBJ2-7	TRBV7-2	-	-	CASGLVPGGGHEQYF	TGTGCCAGCGGCTTAGTGCCAGGAGGTGGCCACGAGCAGTACTTC
TRBJ2-1	TRBV12-3/TRBV12-4	TRBD2	-	CASTWTSGGANEQFF	TGTGCCAGCACTTGGACTAGCGGGGGGGCCAATGAGCAGTTCTTC
TRBJ2-3	TRBV19	-	many	CASSSGTASTDTQYF	TGTGCCAGTAGTAGCGGGACAGCTAGCACAGATACGCAGTATTTT
TRBJ1-1	TRBV7-2	-	-	CASSTPPFEAFF	TGTGCCAGCAGCACACCCCCGTTTGAAGCTTTCTTT
TRBJ1-4	TRBV25-1	-	many	CASSNPGTINEKLFF	TGTGCCAGCAGTAACCCCGGGACAATAAATGAAAAACTGTTTTTT
TRBJ1-2	TRBV20-1	-	-	CSAPDYGYTF	TGCAGTGCTCCTGACTATGGCTACACCTTC
TRBJ2-1	TRBV19	TRBD2	once	CASSISSGWFDEQFF	TGTGCCAGTAGTATATCTAGCGGGTGGTTCGATGAGCAGTTCTTC
TRBJ1-2	TRBV7-2	-	many	CASSPDGNYGYTF	TGTGCCAGCAGCCCGGACGGTAACTATGGCTACACCTTC
TRBJ2-2	TRBV5-1	TRBD1	many	CASSPDRANGELFF	TGCGCCAGCAGCCCAGACAGGGCGAACGGGGAGCTGTTTTTT
TRBJ2-7	TRBV7-3	-	-	CASSPHQGYEQYF	TGTGCCAGCAGCCCCCACCAGGGGTACGAGCAGTACTTC
TRBJ1-1	TRBV20-1	-	many	CSGAGQAEAFF	TGCAGTGGGGCGGGACAAGCTGAAGCTTTCTTT
TRBJ1-1	TRBV6-1	-	many	CASRGGQSTEAFF	TGTGCCAGCAGGGGAGGCCAGAGCACTGAAGCTTTCTTT
TRBJ1-6	TRBV20-1	TRBD1	-	CSARDDRAFYNSPLHF	TGCAGTGCTAGGGACGACAGGGCGTTCTATAATTCACCCCTCCACTTT
TRBJ1-2	TRBV29-1	TRBD1	-	CSVLNRWTGEGYTF	TGCAGCGTTCTAAACCGCTGGACAGGGGAGGGCTACACCTTC
TRBJ2-1	TRBV15	-	-	CATQGNEQFF	TGTGCCACCCAGGGAAATGAGCAGTTCTTC
TRBJ1-1	TRBV2	TRBD1	-	CASSLSATGYNTEAFF	TGTGCCAGCAGCCTCTCCGCGACAGGGTACAACACTGAAGCTTTCTTT
TRBJ1-4	TRBV19	-	-	CASRRTGELQKLFF	TGTGCCAGTAGAAGGACCGGGGAGCTTCAAAAACTGTTTTTT